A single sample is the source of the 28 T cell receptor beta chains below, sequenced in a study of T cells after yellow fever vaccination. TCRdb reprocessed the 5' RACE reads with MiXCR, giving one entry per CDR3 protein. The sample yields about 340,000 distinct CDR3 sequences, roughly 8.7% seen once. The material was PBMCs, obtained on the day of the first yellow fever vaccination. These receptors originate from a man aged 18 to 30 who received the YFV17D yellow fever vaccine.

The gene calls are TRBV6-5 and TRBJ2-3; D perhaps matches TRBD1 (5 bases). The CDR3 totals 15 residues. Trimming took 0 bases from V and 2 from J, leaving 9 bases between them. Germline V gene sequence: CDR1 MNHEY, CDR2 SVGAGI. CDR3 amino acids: CASSYSTVPTDTQYF. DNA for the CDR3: TGTGCCAGCAGTTACTCGACAGTCCCCACAGATACGCAGTATTTT.

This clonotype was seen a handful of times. The CDR3 reads CASSQTGINQPQHF. The DNA of the CDR3 is TGTGCCAGCAGCCAGACAGGGATCAATCAGCCCCAGCATTTT. This chain uses TRBV7-9 with TRBJ1-5; 7 bases agree with TRBD1. The CDR3 contains 14 residues. The germline gives CDR1 SEHNR, CDR2 FQNEAQ (reference sequence). J lost 3 bases, V lost 5 bases, and 4 bases had no gene match.

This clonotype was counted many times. The CDR3 nucleotides read TGTGCCAGCAGCCGCTGGACAGGGGGCTACAACGAGCAGTACTTC. Its protein product is CASSRWTGGYNEQYF. This chain joins TRBV25-1 and TRBJ2-7; 11 bases line up with TRBD1. Germline CDR1 and CDR2: MGHDK and SYGVNS. CDR3 length: 15 residues. V lost 6 bases, J lost 5 bases, and 9 bases stayed unmatched.

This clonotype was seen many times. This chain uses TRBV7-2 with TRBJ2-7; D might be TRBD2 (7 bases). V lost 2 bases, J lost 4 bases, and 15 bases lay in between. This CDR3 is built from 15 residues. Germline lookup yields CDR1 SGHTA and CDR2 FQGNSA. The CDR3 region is CASSLSRRGTYEQYF. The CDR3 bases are TGTGCCAGCAGCTTAAGTCGGCGGGGGACATACGAGCAGTACTTC.

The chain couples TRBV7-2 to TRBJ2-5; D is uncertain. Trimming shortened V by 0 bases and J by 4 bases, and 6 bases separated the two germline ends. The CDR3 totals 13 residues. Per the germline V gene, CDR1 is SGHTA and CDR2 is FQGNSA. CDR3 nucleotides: TGTGCCAGCAGCTTAGCCAAACGAGAGACCCAGTACTTC. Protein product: CASSLAKRETQYF.

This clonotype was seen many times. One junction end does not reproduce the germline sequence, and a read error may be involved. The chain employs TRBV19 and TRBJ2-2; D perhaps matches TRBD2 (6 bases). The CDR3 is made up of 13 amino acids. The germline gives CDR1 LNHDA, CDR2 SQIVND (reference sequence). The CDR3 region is CASSIGGTGELFF. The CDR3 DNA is TGTGCCAGCAGTATCGGGGGTACCGGGGAGCTGTTTTTT.

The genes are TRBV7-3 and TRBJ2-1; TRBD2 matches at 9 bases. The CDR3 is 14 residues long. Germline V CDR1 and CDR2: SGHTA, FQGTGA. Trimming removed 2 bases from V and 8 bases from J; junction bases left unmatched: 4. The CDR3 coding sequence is TGTGCCAGCAGCTTAGGCGGGGGGGCCTATGAGCAGTTCTTC. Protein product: CASSLGGGAYEQFF.

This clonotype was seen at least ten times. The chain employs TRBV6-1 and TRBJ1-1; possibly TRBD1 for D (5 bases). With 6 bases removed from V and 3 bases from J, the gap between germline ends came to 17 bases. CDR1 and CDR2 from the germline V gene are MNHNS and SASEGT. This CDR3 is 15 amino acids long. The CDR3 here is CASRAGFPLDTEAFF. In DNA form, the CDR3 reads TGTGCCAGCAGGGCAGGGTTTCCCCTTGACACTGAAGCTTTCTTT.

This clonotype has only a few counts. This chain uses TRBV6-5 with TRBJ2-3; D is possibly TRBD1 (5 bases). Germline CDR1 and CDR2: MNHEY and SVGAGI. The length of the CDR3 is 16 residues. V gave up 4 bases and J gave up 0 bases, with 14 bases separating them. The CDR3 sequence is CASSFWGGTSTDTQYF. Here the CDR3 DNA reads TGTGCCAGCAGTTTCTGGGGCGGAACTAGCACAGATACGCAGTATTTT.

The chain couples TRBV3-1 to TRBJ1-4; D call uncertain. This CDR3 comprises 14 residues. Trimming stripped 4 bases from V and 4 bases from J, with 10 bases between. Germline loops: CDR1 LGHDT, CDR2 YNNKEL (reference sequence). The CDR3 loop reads CASSPLEINEKLFF. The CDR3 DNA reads TGTGCCAGCAGCCCACTGGAAATTAATGAAAAACTGTTTTTT.

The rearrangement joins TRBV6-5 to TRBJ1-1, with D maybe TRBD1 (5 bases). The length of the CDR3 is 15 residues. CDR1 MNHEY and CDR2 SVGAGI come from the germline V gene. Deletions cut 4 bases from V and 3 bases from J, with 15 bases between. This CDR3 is CASSSPWSGDTEAFF. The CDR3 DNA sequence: TGTGCCAGCAGTTCCCCCTGGTCGGGGGACACTGAAGCTTTCTTT.

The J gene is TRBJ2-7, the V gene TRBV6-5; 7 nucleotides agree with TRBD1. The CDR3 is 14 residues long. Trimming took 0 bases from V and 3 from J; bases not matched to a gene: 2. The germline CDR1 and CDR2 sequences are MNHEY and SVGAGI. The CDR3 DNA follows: TGTGCCAGCAGTTACTCTCGGACAGGCTACGAGCAGTACGTC. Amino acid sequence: CASSYSRTGYEQYV.

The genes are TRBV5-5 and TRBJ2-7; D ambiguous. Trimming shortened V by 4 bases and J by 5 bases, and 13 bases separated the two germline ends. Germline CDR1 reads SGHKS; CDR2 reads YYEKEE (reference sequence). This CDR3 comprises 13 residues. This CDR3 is CASSQLLRDEQYV. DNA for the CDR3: TGTGCCAGCAGCCAGTTGCTACGGGACGAGCAGTACGTC.

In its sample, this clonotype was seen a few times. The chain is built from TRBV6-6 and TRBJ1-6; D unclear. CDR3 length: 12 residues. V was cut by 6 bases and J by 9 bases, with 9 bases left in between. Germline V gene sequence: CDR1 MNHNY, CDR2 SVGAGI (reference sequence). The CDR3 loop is CASSMRLSPLHF. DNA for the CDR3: TGTGCCAGCAGCATGAGGCTTTCACCCCTCCACTTT.

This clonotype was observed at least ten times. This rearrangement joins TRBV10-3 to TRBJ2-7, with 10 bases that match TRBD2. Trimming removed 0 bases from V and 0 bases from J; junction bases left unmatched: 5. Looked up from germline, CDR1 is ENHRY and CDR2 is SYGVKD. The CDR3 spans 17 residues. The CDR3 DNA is TGTGCCATCAGTGAGTCGCTAGCGGGGGACCACTCCTACGAGCAGTACTTC. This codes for CAISESLAGDHSYEQYF.

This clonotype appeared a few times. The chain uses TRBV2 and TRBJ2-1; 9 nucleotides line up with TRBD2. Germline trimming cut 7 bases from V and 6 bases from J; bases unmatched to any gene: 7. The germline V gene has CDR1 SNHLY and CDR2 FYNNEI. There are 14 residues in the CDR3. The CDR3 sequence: CASNLAGTGNEQFF. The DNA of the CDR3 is TGTGCCAGCAATCTAGCGGGGACGGGCAATGAGCAGTTCTTC.

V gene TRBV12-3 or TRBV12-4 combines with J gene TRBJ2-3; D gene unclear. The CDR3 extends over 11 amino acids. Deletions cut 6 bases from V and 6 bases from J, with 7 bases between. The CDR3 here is CASRGYDTQYF. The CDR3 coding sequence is TGTGCCAGCAGAGGATACGATACGCAGTATTTT.

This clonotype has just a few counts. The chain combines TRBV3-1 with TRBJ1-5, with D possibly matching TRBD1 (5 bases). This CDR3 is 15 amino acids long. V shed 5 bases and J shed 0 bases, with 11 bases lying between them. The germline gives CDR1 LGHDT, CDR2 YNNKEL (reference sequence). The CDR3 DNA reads TGTGCCAGCAGCGGCGGACATTATAGCAATCAGCCCCAGCATTTT. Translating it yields CASSGGHYSNQPQHF.

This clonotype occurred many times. The CDR3 region is CASSRTGDDTYEQYF. CDR3 nucleotides: TGCGCCAGCAGCCGGACAGGGGATGACACCTACGAGCAGTACTTC. The rearrangement links TRBV4-1 to TRBJ2-7; 9 nucleotides line up with TRBD1. J gave up 2 bases and V 4 bases, and 6 bases lay outside the gene matches. Germline-derived CDR1 and CDR2 are MGHRA and YSYEKL. This CDR3 spans 15 amino acids.

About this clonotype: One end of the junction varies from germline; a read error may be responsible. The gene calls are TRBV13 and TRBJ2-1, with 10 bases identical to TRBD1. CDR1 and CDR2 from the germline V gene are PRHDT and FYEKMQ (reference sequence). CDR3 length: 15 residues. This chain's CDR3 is CASSSRTGGVNEQFF. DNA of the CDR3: TGTGCCAGCAGCTCGCGGACAGGGGGTGTCAATGAACAGTTCTTC.

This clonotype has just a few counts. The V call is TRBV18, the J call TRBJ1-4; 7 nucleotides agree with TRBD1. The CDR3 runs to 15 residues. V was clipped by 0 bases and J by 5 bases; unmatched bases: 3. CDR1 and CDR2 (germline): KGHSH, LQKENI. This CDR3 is CASSPPGQRNEKLFF. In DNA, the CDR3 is TGTGCCAGCTCACCACCGGGACAGAGAAATGAAAAACTGTTTTTT. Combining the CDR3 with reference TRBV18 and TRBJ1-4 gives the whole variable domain NAGVMQNPRHLVRRRGQEARLRCSPMKGHSHVYWYRQLPEEGLKFMVYLQKENIIDESGMPKERFSAEFPKEGPSILRIQQVVRGDSAAYFCASSPPGQRNEKLFFGSGTQLSVL.

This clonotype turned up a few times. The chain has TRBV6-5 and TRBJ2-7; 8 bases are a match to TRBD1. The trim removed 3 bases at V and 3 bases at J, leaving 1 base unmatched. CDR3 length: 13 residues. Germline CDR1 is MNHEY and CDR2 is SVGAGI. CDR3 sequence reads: CASSYTGGYEQYF. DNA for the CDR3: TGTGCCAGCAGTTATACAGGGGGCTACGAGCAGTACTTC.

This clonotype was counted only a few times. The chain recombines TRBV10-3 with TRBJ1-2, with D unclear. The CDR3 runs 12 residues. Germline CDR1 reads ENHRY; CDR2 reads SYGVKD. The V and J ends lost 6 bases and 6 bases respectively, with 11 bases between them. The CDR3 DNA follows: TGTGCCATCAGCGTCGAGATGCATGGCTACACCTTC. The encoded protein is CAISVEMHGYTF.

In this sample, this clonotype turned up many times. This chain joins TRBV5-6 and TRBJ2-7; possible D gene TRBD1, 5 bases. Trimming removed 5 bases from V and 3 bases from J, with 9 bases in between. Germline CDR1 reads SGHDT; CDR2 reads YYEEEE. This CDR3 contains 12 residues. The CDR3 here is CASRVQDYEQYF. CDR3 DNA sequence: TGTGCCAGCAGGGTACAGGACTACGAGCAGTACTTC.

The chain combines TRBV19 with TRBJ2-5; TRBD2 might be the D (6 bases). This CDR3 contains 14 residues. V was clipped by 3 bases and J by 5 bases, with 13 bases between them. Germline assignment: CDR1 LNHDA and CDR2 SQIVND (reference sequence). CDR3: CASSIDSSGETQYF. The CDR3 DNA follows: TGTGCCAGTAGTATCGACAGCAGCGGGGAGACCCAGTACTTC.

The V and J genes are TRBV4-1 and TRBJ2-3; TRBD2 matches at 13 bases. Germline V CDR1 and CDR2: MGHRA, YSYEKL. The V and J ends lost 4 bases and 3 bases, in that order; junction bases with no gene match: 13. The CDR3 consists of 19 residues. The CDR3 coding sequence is TGCGCCAGCAGCCGGTTACTAGCGGGGGGGCCGGGGTTAACAGATACGCAGTATTTT. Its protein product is CASSRLLAGGPGLTDTQYF.

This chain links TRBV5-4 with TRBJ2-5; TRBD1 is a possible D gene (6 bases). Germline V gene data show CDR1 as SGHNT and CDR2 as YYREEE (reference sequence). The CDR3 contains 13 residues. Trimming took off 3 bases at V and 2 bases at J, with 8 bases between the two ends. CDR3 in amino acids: CASSWDIQETQYF. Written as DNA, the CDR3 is TGTGCCAGCAGCTGGGACATTCAAGAGACCCAGTACTTC.

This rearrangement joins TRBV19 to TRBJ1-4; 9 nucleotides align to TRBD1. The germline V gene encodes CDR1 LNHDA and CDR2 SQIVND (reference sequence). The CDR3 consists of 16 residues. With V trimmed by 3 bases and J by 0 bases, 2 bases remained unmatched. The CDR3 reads CASSIRQGATNEKLFF. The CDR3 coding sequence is TGTGCCAGTAGTATCCGACAGGGGGCAACTAATGAAAAACTGTTTTTT. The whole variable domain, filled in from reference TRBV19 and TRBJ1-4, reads DGGITQSPKYLFRKEGQNVTLSCEQNLNHDAMYWYRQDPGQGLRLIYYSQIVNDFQKGDIAEGYSVSREKKESFPLTVTSAQKNPTAFYLCASSIRQGATNEKLFFGSGTQLSVL.